A selection of T cell receptor beta chains follows, all from one sample in a study of cytomegalovirus exposure and HLA in healthy donors. Sequencing was performed with immunoSEQ multiplex PCR; in TCRdb, only in-frame clones are kept and a portion is missing. The sample holds around 200,000 clones, about 81% seen once. Input material: PBMCs. The receptor set was obtained from a woman in her 30s in good health and CMV-seronegative. The CDR3 runs from the conserved cysteine through the conserved F or W. The order of the fields is J gene, D gene, V gene, clone size, CDR3 protein, CDR3 DNA. D genes are given only for firm matches. Clone size, where shown, is once, few, many, or a class for clones that have expanded.

TRBJ2-1 - TRBV7-7 - CASSEPGQPNEQFF TGTGCCAGCAGCGAACCGGGACAACCAAATGAGCAGTTCTTC
TRBJ2-1 TRBD2 TRBV4-1 - CASSQASGSIQDEQFF TGCGCCAGCAGCCAAGCTAGCGGGAGCATCCAGGATGAGCAGTTCTTC
TRBJ1-5 - TRBV6-6 - CASSYGSNQPQHF TGTGCCAGCAGCTATGGTAGCAATCAGCCCCAGCATTTT
TRBJ2-7 - TRBV2 - CASQGQAVYEQYF TGTGCCTCCCAAGGCCAAGCGGTCTACGAGCAGTACTTC
TRBJ2-5 TRBD2 TRBV12-5 - CASGQGLAGEETQYF TGTGCTAGTGGTCAGGGACTAGCGGGAGAAGAGACCCAGTACTTC
TRBJ2-4 - TRBV5-1 - CASSLQGESKNIQYF TGCGCCAGCAGCCTCCAAGGGGAAAGCAAAAACATTCAGTACTTC
TRBJ1-2 - TRBV7-2 - CASSLTPGGAGYGYTF TGTGCCAGCAGCTTAACCCCTGGGGGGGCAGGGTATGGCTACACCTTC
TRBJ1-2 - TRBV7-2 few CASSTPGRPNYGYTF TGTGCCAGCAGCACCCCCGGGAGACCTAACTATGGCTACACCTTC
TRBJ2-5 TRBD2 TRBV9 - CASSAMTSGRGETQYF TGTGCCAGCAGCGCGATGACTAGCGGGAGAGGAGAGACCCAGTACTTC
TRBJ2-1 TRBD2 TRBV5-1 - CASSATLAGAGNEQFF TGCGCCAGCAGCGCAACGCTAGCGGGAGCCGGCAATGAGCAGTTCTTC
TRBJ1-4 TRBD1 TRBV7-2 - CASSSGQGYEKLFF TGTGCCAGCAGCTCCGGACAGGGCTATGAAAAACTGTTTTTT
TRBJ2-2 TRBD1 TRBV29-1 once CSGGRGRTGELFF TGCAGCGGGGGCAGGGGGCGGACCGGGGAGCTGTTTTTT
TRBJ1-4 TRBD1 TRBV6-5 many CASKEGTGNEKLFF TGTGCCAGCAAAGAAGGGACAGGGAATGAAAAACTGTTTTTT
TRBJ1-2 - TRBV11-2 - CASSLGALNYGYTF TGTGCCAGCAGCTTGGGGGCACTTAACTATGGCTACACCTTC
TRBJ2-1 TRBD2 TRBV6-4 few CASSEREGPYNEQFF TGTGCCAGCAGTGAGCGGGAGGGCCCCTACAATGAGCAGTTCTTC
TRBJ2-3 - TRBV6-6 - CASSYSQGTSDTQYF TGTGCCAGCAGTTACTCCCAGGGGACGTCAGATACGCAGTATTTT